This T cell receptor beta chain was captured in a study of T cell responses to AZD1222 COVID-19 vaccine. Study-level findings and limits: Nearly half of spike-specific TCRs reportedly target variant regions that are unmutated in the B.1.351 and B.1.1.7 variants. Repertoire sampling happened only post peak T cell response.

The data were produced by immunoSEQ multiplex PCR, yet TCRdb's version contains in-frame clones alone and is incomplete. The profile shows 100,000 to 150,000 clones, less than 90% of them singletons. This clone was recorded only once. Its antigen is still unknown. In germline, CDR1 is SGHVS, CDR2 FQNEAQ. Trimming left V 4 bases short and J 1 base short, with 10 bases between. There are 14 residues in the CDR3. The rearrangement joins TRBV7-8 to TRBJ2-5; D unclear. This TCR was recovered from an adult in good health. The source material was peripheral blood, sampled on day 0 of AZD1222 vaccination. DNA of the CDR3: TGTGCCAGCAGCTCCCGGGCTTCCCAAGAGACCCAGTACTTC. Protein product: CASSSRASQETQYF.